Ten or more counts support the clone carrying this T cell receptor beta chain. Its specificity is unknown. The sample belongs to a study of early T cells in non-severe SARS-CoV-2 infection. General study findings and limits: Anti-spike CD8 specificities were favored by VDJdb matching, whose results missed private and CD4 specificities.

The CDR3 loop spans 12 amino acids. The V end was cut by 6 bases, the J end by 6 bases, with 12 bases between. CDR1 and CDR2 from the germline V gene are MDHEN and SYDVKM. The TCR library protocol was used to attach unique molecular identifiers. These identifiers were attached to individual cDNA molecules. TCRdb re-called the 5' RACE reads through MiXCR, storing one row per CDR3 protein. This sample has about 36,000 distinct CDR3 sequences, with 6% to 7.5% found just once. The chain uses TRBV28 and TRBJ2-7, with a weak D call TRBD1 (5 bases). This TCR was recovered from an adult who was a healthcare worker with PCR-confirmed SARS-CoV-2 infection or an uninfected control (not recorded which). Sequencing used whole blood, obtained at baseline. The CDR3 DNA follows: TGTGCCAGCAGCCGCCACCAGGGCGAGCAGTACTTC. It is translated as CASSRHQGEQYF.